Listed below are T cell receptor beta chains from one sample, sequenced in a study of shared clonotypes between healthy human individuals. The table came from immunoSEQ multiplex PCR; TCRdb's copy has only in-frame clones and leaves some out. Found here are 650,000 to 750,000 clones, 72% of them singletons; the top ten hold roughly 1.8%. The sample comprised memory CD4+ T cells sorted from blood. Every receptor here comes from a woman aged 25-40 years in good health. Each CDR3 is given with its conserved first and last residue. The order of the fields is clone size, V gene, D gene, J gene, CDR3 protein, CDR3 DNA. A D gene is named only where the DNA matches it firmly. Rows give clone size only sometimes, using once, few, many, or a class for an expanded clone.

>.|TRBV4-1|TRBD2|TRBJ2-3
CASSQDRPGGGTDTQYF
TGCGCCAGCAGCCAAGATCGTCCGGGAGGGGGCACAGATACGCAGTATTTT
>.|TRBV7-8|TRBD2|TRBJ2-7
CASSLGVGGSFYEQYF
TGTGCCAGCAGCTTGGGGGTGGGAGGGAGTTTTTACGAGCAGTACTTC
>.|TRBV18|.|TRBJ2-5
CASSLQGQALSQETQYF
TGTGCCAGCTCCCTACAGGGCCAGGCCCTATCCCAAGAGACCCAGTACTTC
>once|TRBV12-5|TRBD2|TRBJ2-1
CASGPGTSGISEQFF
TGTGCTAGTGGCCCTGGGACTAGCGGGATATCTGAGCAGTTCTTC
>few|TRBV28|.|TRBJ2-1
CASSLGSYDSREQFF
TGTGCCAGCAGTTTAGGGTCGTATGATTCTCGTGAGCAGTTCTTC
>.|TRBV28|TRBD1|TRBJ2-5
CASSLGGTGEQETQYF
TGTGCCAGCAGTTTAGGCGGGACAGGTGAACAAGAGACCCAGTACTTC
>once|TRBV27|.|TRBJ2-7
CASSWDGRGEQYF
TGTGCCAGCAGTTGGGACGGGAGAGGCGAGCAGTACTTC
>.|TRBV9|.|TRBJ2-7
CASSADLGNEQYF
TGTGCCAGCAGCGCGGACCTTGGCAACGAGCAGTACTTC
>few|TRBV19|.|TRBJ2-3
CASSMGGASTDTQYF
TGTGCCAGTAGTATGGGGGGGGCCTCCACAGATACGCAGTATTTT
>.|TRBV28|.|TRBJ2-2
CASSPAYRSTGELFF
TGTGCCAGCAGTCCAGCCTACAGGAGCACCGGGGAGCTGTTTTTT
>once|TRBV5-1|TRBD2|TRBJ2-7
CASSLGSWASGSYEQYF
TGCGCCAGCAGCTTGGGGTCGTGGGCTAGCGGGAGCTACGAGCAGTACTTC
>.|TRBV27|.|TRBJ2-3
CASSLGWGLDTDTQYF
TGTGCCAGCAGTTTAGGGTGGGGACTTGACACAGATACGCAGTATTTT
>.|TRBV19|.|TRBJ1-1
CASGWSTEAFF
TGTGCCAGTGGTTGGAGCACTGAAGCTTTCTTT
>few|TRBV11-3|.|TRBJ1-5
CPLKMCQGGNQPQHF
TGTCCCCTCAAAATGTGTCAGGGAGGCAATCAGCCCCAGCATTTT
>.|TRBV20-1|TRBD1|TRBJ1-2
CSASSGGSYTF
TGCAGTGCTAGCTCAGGGGGGAGCTACACCTTC
>.|TRBV4-2|.|TRBJ1-1
CASSEGDWDTEAFF
TGTGCCAGCAGCGAAGGGGATTGGGACACTGAAGCTTTCTTT
>.|TRBV5-6|.|TRBJ2-7
CASSLGDNRAQYF
TGTGCCAGCAGCTTGGGGGACAACCGGGCGCAGTACTTC
>few|TRBV19|TRBD2|TRBJ2-1
CASSMSGRAGNEQFF
TGTGCCAGTAGTATGAGCGGGAGGGCGGGTAATGAGCAGTTCTTC
>.|TRBV10-3|TRBD1|TRBJ2-7
CAMGTGGFSEQYF
TGTGCCATGGGGACAGGGGGCTTTAGCGAGCAGTACTTC
>.|TRBV19|.|TRBJ2-2
CASSPLDSPRELFF
TGTGCCAGTAGTCCCCTGGACAGCCCTCGGGAGCTGTTTTTT
>.|TRBV28|.|TRBJ1-5
CASLRGGNQPQHF
TGTGCCAGCCTAAGAGGGGGCAATCAGCCCCAGCATTTT
>.|TRBV28|TRBD1|TRBJ2-7
CASSLPGGSYEQYF
TGTGCCAGCAGTTTGCCAGGGGGCTCCTACGAGCAGTACTTC
>few|TRBV29-1|.|TRBJ2-5
CSVRGGGETQYF
TGCAGCGTTAGGGGAGGGGGGGAGACCCAGTACTTC
>.|TRBV11-2|TRBD2|TRBJ2-7
CASSLGRGRAGYEQYF
TGTGCCAGCAGCTTAGGTCGAGGGAGGGCCGGGTACGAGCAGTACTTC
>.|TRBV6-1|.|TRBJ2-1
CASSSGTVRGNEQFF
TGTGCCAGCAGTAGCGGGACAGTGCGTGGCAATGAGCAGTTCTTC